This section outlines one T cell receptor (beta chain) sequence together with its context. With V trimmed by 10 bases and J by 4 bases, 2 bases remained unmatched. The CDR3 is 12 residues long. Looked up from germline, CDR1 is SNHLY and CDR2 is FYNNEI. This specimen belongs to a study of cytomegalovirus exposure and HLA in healthy donors. The PCR made use of 60 Vbeta and 13 Jbeta primers. Measured with immunoSEQ multiplex PCR; TCRdb has only the in-frame clones, and not every one. The sample contains around 190,000 clones, over 75% of which appear only once. The chain joins TRBV2 to TRBJ2-1; 9 bases agree with TRBD2. Sequenced: PBMCs. The sequence was obtained from a woman aged 45-65 years in good health and CMV-seronegative. CDR3 loop: CATGLAYNEQFF. The DNA for the CDR3 is TGTGCCACTGGACTAGCGTACAATGAGCAGTTCTTC.